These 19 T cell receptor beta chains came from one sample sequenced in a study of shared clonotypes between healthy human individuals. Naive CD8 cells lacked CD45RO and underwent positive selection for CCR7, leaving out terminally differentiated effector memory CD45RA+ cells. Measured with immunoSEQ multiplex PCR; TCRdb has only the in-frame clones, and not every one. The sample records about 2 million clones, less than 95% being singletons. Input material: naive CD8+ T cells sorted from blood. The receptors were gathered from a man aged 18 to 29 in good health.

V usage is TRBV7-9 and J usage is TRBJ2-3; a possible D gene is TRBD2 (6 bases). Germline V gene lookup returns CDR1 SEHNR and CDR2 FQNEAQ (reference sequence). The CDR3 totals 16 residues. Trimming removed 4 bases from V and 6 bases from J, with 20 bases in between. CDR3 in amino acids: CASSSPGVRFGDTQYF. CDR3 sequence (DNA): TGTGCCAGCAGCTCCCCGGGAGTAAGATTCGGGGATACGCAGTATTTT.

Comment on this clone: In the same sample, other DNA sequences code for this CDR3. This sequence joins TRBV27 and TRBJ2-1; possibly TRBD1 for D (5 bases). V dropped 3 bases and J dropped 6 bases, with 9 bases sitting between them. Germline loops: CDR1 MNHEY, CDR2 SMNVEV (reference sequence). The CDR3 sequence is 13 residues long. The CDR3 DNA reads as TGTGCCAGCAGTTTGTTGGGGCCCAATGAGCAGTTCTTC. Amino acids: CASSLLGPNEQFF.

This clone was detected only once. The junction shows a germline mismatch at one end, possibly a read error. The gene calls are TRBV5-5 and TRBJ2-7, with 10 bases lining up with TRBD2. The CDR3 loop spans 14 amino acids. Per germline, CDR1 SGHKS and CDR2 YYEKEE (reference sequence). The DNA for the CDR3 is TGTGCCAGCAGCTTTGGAAGCGGGAGGGCCCCTCCTGACTTC. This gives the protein CASSFGSGRAPPDF.

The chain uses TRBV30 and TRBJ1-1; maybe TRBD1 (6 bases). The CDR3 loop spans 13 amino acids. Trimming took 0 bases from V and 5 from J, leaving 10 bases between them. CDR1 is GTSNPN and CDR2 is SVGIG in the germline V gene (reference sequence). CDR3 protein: CAWSVQGRTEAFF. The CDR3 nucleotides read TGTGCCTGGAGTGTACAGGGAAGAACTGAAGCTTTCTTT.

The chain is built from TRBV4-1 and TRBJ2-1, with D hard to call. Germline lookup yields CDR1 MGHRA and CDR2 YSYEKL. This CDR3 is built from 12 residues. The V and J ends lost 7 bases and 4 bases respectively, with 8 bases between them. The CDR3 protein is CASINPYNEQFF. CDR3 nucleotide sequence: TGCGCCAGCATCAATCCGTACAATGAGCAGTTCTTC.

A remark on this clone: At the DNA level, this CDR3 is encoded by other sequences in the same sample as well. The CDR3 is CAWSVGTASNQPQHF. The DNA of the CDR3 is TGTGCCTGGAGTGTGGGAACGGCCAGCAATCAGCCCCAGCATTTT. This rearrangement joins TRBV30 to TRBJ1-5, with D hard to call. V lost 0 bases, J lost 1 base, and 10 bases lay in between. CDR3 length: 15 residues. In germline, CDR1 is GTSNPN, CDR2 SVGIG (reference sequence).

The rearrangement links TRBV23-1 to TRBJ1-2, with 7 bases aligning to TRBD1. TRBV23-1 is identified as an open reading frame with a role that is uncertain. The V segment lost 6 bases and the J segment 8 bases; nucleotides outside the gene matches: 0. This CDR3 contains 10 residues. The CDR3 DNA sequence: TGCGCCAGCAGAGGGGGCGGCTACACCTTC. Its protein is CASRGGGYTF.

CDR3 DNA: TGTGCCAGCAGCAAACTACAGGGGCTTGAGCAGTACTTC. Its translation: CASSKLQGLEQYF. The chain employs TRBV28 and TRBJ2-7; 7 bases line up with TRBD1. The CDR3 covers 13 residues. Per germline, CDR1 MDHEN and CDR2 SYDVKM. V shed 6 bases, J shed 7 bases, and the junction held 9 bases outside the gene matches.

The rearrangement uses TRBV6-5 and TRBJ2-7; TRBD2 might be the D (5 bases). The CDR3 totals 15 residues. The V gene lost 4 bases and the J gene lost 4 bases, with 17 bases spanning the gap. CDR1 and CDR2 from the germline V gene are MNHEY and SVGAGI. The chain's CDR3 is CASSSERQSTYEQYF. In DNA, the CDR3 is TGTGCCAGCAGTTCCGAGCGGCAGAGCACTTACGAGCAGTACTTC.

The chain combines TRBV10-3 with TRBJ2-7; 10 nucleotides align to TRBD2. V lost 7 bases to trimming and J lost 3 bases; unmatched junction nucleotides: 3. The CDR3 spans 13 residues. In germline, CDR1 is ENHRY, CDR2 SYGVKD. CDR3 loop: CAITGTSDYEQYF. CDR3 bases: TGTGCCATCACAGGGACTAGCGACTACGAGCAGTACTTC.

CDR3 protein: CASGHPIETQYF. CDR3 coding DNA: TGTGCTAGTGGTCACCCTATAGAGACCCAGTACTTC. V is TRBV12-5 and J is TRBJ2-5; D is unresolved. The ends were cut back, 5 bases at V and 4 bases at J, with 8 bases in the middle. Looked up from germline, CDR1 is LGHNT and CDR2 is FRNRAP. The CDR3 runs to 12 residues.

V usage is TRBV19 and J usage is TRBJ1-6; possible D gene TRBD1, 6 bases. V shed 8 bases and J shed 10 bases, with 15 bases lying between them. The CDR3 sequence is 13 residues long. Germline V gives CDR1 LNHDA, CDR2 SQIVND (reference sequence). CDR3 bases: TGTGCCAGTGGGGACACCGCCAAGTCACCCCTCCACTTT. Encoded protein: CASGDTAKSPLHF.

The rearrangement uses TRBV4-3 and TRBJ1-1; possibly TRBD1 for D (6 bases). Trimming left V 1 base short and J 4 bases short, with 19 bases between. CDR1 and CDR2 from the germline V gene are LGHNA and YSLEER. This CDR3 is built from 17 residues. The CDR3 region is CASSQGFLRQGSTEAFF. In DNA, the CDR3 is TGCGCCAGCAGCCAAGGGTTTCTTCGCCAGGGGAGCACTGAAGCTTTCTTT.

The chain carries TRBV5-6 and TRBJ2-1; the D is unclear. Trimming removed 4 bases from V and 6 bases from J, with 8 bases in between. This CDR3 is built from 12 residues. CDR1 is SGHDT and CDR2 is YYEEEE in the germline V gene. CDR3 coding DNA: TGTGCCAGCAGCGGGATGGCCAATGAGCAGTTCTTC. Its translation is CASSGMANEQFF.

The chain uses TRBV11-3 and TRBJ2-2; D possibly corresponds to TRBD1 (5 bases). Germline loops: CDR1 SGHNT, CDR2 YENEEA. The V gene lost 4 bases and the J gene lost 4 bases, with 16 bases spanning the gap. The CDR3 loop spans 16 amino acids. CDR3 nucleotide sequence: TGTGCCAGCAGCTCCGACAGAACTCAACCCACCGGGGAGCTGTTTTTT. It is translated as CASSSDRTQPTGELFF.

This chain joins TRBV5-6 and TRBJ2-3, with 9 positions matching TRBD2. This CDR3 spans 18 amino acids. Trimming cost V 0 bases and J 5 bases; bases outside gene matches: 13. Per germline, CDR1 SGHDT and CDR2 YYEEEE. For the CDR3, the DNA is TGTGCCAGCAGCTTGGCCCCGCCGAGTAGCGGGGGCCTAGATACGCAGTATTTT. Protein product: CASSLAPPSSGGLDTQYF.

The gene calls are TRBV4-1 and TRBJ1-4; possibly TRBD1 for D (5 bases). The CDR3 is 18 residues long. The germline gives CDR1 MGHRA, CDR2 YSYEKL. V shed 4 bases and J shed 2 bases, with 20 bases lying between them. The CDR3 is CASSLQTLGDLTNEKLFF. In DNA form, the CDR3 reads TGCGCCAGCAGCCTACAAACTTTGGGGGATTTGACTAATGAAAAACTGTTTTTT.

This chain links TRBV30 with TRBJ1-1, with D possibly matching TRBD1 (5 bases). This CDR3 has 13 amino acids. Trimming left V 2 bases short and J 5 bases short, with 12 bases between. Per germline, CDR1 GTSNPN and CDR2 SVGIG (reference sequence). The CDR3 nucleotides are TGTGCCTGGAGTACCCAGGGAGGGACTGAAGCTTTCTTT. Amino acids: CAWSTQGGTEAFF.

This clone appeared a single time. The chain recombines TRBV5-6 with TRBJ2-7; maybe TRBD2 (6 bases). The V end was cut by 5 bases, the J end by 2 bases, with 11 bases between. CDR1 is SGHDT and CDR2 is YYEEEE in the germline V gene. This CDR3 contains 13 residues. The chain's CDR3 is CASRVGGTYEQYF. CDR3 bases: TGTGCCAGCAGAGTGGGGGGTACCTACGAGCAGTACTTC.